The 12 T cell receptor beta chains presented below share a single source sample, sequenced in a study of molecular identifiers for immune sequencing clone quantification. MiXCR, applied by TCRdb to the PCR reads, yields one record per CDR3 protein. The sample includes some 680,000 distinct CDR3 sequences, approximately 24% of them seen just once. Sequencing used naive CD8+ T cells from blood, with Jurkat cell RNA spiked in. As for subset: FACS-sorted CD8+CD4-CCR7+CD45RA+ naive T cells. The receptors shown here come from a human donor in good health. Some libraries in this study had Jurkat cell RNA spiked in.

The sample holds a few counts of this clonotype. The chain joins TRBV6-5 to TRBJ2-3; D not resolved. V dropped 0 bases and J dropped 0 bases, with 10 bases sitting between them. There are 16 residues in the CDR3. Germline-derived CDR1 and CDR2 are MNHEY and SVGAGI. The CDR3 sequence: CASSYSPKSSTDTQYF. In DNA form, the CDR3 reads TGTGCCAGCAGTTACTCCCCAAAATCTAGCACAGATACGCAGTATTTT.

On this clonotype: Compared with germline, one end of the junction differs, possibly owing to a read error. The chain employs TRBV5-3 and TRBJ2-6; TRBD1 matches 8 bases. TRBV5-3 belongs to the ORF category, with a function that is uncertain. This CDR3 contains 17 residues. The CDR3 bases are TGTGCCAGCAGCTTGGGGACAGGCAGCTCTGGGGCCAACGTCCTGACTTTC. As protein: CASSLGTGSSGANVLTF.

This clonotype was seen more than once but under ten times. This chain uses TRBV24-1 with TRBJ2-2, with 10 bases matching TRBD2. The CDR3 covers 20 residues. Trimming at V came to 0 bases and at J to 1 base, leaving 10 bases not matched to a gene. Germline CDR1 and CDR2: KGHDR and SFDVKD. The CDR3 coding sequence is TGTGCCACCAGTGATTTGCCCTCTCGACTAGCGGGTAGGAACACCGGGGAGCTGTTTTTT. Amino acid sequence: CATSDLPSRLAGRNTGELFF.

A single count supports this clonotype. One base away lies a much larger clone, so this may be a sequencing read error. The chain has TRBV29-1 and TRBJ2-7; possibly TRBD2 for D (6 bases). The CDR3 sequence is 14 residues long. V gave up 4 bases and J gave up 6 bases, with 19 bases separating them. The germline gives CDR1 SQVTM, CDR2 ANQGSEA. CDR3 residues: CSVVDRDFRCEQYF. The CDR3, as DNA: TGCAGCGTTGTTGACCGGGACTTCCGCTGCGAGCAGTACTTC.

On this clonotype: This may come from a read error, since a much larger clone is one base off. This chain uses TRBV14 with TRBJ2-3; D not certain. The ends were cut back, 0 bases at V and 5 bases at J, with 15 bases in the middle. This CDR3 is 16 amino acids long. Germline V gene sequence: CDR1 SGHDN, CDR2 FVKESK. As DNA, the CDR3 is TGTGCCAGCAGCCAAGAAAGATTCCCCTTGGGAGATACGCAGTATTTT. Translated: CASSQERFPLGDTQYF.

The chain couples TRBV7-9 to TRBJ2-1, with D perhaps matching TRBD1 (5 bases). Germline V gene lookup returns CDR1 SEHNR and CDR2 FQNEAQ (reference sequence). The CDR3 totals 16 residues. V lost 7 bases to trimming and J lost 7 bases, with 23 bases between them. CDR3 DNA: TGTGCCAGCACCGACCGGGCCCTAGGGGTTGAAAATGAGCAGTTCTTC. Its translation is CASTDRALGVENEQFF.

The CDR3 bases are TGTGCCAGCAGCACCCGGACAGGATCCTATGGCTACACCTTC. Translation: CASSTRTGSYGYTF. The V gene is TRBV13, the J gene TRBJ1-2; 7 positions agree with TRBD1. Germline V gene data show CDR1 as PRHDT and CDR2 as FYEKMQ (reference sequence). V dropped 5 bases and J dropped 4; count of bases not matched to a gene: 7. The CDR3 sequence is 14 residues long.

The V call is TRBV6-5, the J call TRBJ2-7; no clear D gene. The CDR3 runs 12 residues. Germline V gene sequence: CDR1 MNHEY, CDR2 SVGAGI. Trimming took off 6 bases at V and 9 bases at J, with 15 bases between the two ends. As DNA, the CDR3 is TGTGCCAGCAGCCCGGCGGATGACGGGCAGTACTTC. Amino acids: CASSPADDGQYF.

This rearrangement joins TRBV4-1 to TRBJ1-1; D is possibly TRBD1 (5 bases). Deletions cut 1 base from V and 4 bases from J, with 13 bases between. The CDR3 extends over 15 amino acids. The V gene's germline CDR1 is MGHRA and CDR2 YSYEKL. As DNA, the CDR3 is TGCGCCAGCAGCCAAGTCTCCTGGGGGGGCACTGAAGCTTTCTTT. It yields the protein CASSQVSWGGTEAFF.

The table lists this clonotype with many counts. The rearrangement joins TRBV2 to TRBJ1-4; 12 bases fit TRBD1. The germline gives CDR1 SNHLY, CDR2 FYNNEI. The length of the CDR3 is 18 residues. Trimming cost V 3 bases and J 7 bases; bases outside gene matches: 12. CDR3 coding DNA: TGTGCCAGCAGTGATCCCGTCCGGGACAGGGGGCTCGGTGAAAAACTGTTTTTT. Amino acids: CASSDPVRDRGLGEKLFF. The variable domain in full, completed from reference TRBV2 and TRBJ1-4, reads EPEVTQTPSHQVTQMGQEVILRCVPISNHLYFYWYRQILGQKVEFLVSFYNNEISEKSEIFDDQFSVERPDGSNFTLKIRSTKLEDSAMYFCASSDPVRDRGLGEKLFFGSGTQLSVL.

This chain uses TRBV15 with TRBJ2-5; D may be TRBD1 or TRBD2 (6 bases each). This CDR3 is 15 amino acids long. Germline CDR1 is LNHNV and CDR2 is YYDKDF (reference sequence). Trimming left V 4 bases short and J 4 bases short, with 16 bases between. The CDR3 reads CATSTPQRGAETQYF. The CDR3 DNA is TGTGCCACCAGCACGCCTCAGAGGGGGGCAGAGACCCAGTACTTC. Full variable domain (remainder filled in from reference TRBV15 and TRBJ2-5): DAMVIQNPRYQVTQFGKPVTLSCSQTLNHNVMYWYQQKSSQAPKLLFHYYDKDFNNEADTPDNFQSRRPNTSFCFLDIRSPGLGDTAMYLCATSTPQRGAETQYFGPGTRLLVL.

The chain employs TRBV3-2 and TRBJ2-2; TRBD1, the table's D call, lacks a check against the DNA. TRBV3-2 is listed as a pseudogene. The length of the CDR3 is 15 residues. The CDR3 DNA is TGTGCCAGCAGCCAATTGGACAGGGGATCCGGGGAGCTGTTTTTT. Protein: CASSQLDRGSGELFF.